The 19 T cell receptor beta chains below come from one sample, sequenced in a study of T cell changes during pregnancy in multiple sclerosis. The method was immunoSEQ multiplex PCR; TCRdb's version includes in-frame clones alone and lacks a portion of them. This table has tens of thousands of clones, roughly 93% appearing once. The source material was peripheral blood, sampled in the third trimester of pregnancy. Receptors originate from a female donor with multiple sclerosis, enrolled in a pregnancy study.

This clone was detected only once. The rearrangement links TRBV10-2 to TRBJ2-7; TRBD1 aligns across 8 bases. This CDR3 contains 13 residues. Trimming removed 8 bases from V and 2 bases from J; junction bases left unmatched: 5. The germline gives CDR1 WSHSY, CDR2 SAAADI. In DNA form, the CDR3 reads TGCGCCAGCTTGGACAGGGCCCCCTACGAGCAGTACTTC. Residues: CASLDRAPYEQYF.

The chain couples TRBV30 to TRBJ1-2; D is unclear. The germline V gene has CDR1 GTSNPN and CDR2 SVGIG (reference sequence). The CDR3 has 12 residues. Trimming cost V 1 base and J 6 bases, with 9 bases left between them. This CDR3 is CAWSGRSDGYTF. The CDR3 coding sequence is TGTGCCTGGAGTGGAAGGAGCGATGGCTACACCTTC. Using reference TRBV30 and TRBJ1-2 for the parts outside the CDR3, the full variable domain is SQTIHQWPATLVQPVGSPLSLECTVEGTSNPNLYWYRQAAGRGLQLLFYSVGIGQISSEVPQNLSASRPQDRQFILSSKKLLLSDSGFYLCAWSGRSDGYTFGSGTRLTVV.

The J gene is TRBJ1-4, the V gene TRBV2; unclear D gene. This CDR3 is built from 15 residues. From germline, CDR1 is SNHLY and CDR2 FYNNEI. Trimming pared 5 bases from V and 6 bases from J, leaving 16 bases between. CDR3 in amino acids: CASSTGFLRDEKLFF. The CDR3 DNA reads as TGTGCCAGCAGTACGGGATTTCTTAGGGATGAAAAACTGTTTTTT.

This clone was counted once. The V and J genes are TRBV6-6 and TRBJ2-3; TRBD2 matches at 10 bases. Trimming removed 6 bases from V and 2 bases from J; junction bases left unmatched: 8. CDR1 is MNHNY, CDR2 SVGAGI, per germline (reference sequence). The CDR3 contains 16 residues. The CDR3 DNA reads as TGTGCCAGCAGCCACTACCTAGCGGGGGACACAGATACGCAGTATTTT. Protein product: CASSHYLAGDTDTQYF.

The CDR3 bases are TGTGCCAGCAGTGACGCGGCGGGGGGCTACGATACGCAGTATTTT. It codes for CASSDAAGGYDTQYF. The chain has TRBV6-4 and TRBJ2-3, with 8 bases that match TRBD2. After removal of 2 bases from V and 6 bases from J, the junction contained 7 bases not matched to a gene. The CDR3 is 15 amino acids. Germline CDR1 is MRHNA and CDR2 is SNTAGT.

The rearrangement joins TRBV5-1 to TRBJ2-7, with 9 bases matching TRBD1. The V segment lost 2 bases and the J segment 3 bases; nucleotides outside the gene matches: 6. Germline V gene data show CDR1 as SGHRS and CDR2 as YFSETQ. The CDR3 totals 15 residues. CDR3 coding DNA: TGCGCCAGCAGCTTAATAACAGGGGGCAACTACGAGCAGTACTTC. Encoded protein: CASSLITGGNYEQYF.

The V gene is TRBV5-1, the J gene TRBJ2-5, with 12 bases identical to TRBD2. The germline CDR1 and CDR2 sequences are SGHRS and YFSETQ. V was pared by 5 bases and J by 2 bases, with 7 bases of the junction left unmatched. There are 16 residues in the CDR3. Here the CDR3 DNA reads TGCGCCAGCAGATATGGACTAGCGGGATCACAAGAGACCCAGTACTTC. This codes for CASRYGLAGSQETQYF.

This chain uses TRBV19 with TRBJ2-2; TRBD2 is a possible D gene (6 bases). This CDR3 has 14 residues. V was pared by 9 bases and J by 5 bases, with 16 bases between. Germline CDR1 reads LNHDA; CDR2 reads SQIVND (reference sequence). The CDR3 loop is CASTWWGRTGELFF. DNA of the CDR3: TGTGCCAGCACATGGTGGGGGAGGACCGGGGAGCTGTTTTTT. Full variable domain (remainder filled in from reference TRBV19 and TRBJ2-2): DGGITQSPKYLFRKEGQNVTLSCEQNLNHDAMYWYRQDPGQGLRLIYYSQIVNDFQKGDIAEGYSVSREKKESFPLTVTSAQKNPTAFYLCASTWWGRTGELFFGEGSRLTVL.

The V gene is TRBV18, the J gene TRBJ2-3, with TRBD1 matching 9 bases. This CDR3 has 15 amino acids. The V and J ends lost 1 base and 1 base, in that order; junction bases with no gene match: 0. The germline V gene encodes CDR1 KGHSH and CDR2 LQKENI. In nucleotides, the CDR3 is TGTGCCAGCTCACCACGGGACAGGGGCACAGATACGCAGTATTTT. Its protein product is CASSPRDRGTDTQYF.

This clone was counted only a few times. This chain joins TRBV27 and TRBJ2-1; possible D gene TRBD1, 6 bases. The CDR3 has 13 amino acids. The V gene's germline CDR1 is MNHEY and CDR2 SMNVEV (reference sequence). V shed 2 bases and J shed 6 bases, with 8 bases lying between them. The CDR3 nucleotides read TGTGCCAGCAGTTTACTAGGGGGCAATGAGCAGTTCTTC. Amino acids: CASSLLGGNEQFF.

CDR3 sequence (DNA): TGCGCCAGCAGCCCGGACAGGGATCAGCCCCAGCATTTT. It is translated as CASSPDRDQPQHF. V and J are TRBV5-1 and TRBJ1-5; the match to TRBD1 covers 8 bases. Germline trimming cut 4 bases from V and 5 bases from J; bases unmatched to any gene: 2. The CDR3 runs 13 residues. The germline V gene encodes CDR1 SGHRS and CDR2 YFSETQ. Full variable domain (missing parts from reference TRBV5-1 and TRBJ1-5): KAGVTQTPRYLIKTRGQQVTLSCSPISGHRSVSWYQQTPGQGLQFLFEYFSETQRNKGNFPGRFSGRQFSNSRSEMNVSTLELGDSALYLCASSPDRDQPQHFGDGTRLSIL.

This rearrangement joins TRBV6-4 to TRBJ1-2; D might be TRBD1 (5 bases). CDR1 and CDR2 (germline): MRHNA, SNTAGT. The CDR3 length is 15 residues. V was shortened by 7 bases and J by 4 bases, with 19 bases between the two germline ends. The DNA of the CDR3 is TGTGCCAGCACCCTTTCCGCGGACACATCCTATGGCTACACCTTC. Protein sequence: CASTLSADTSYGYTF.

This chain links TRBV6-6 with TRBJ1-2, with TRBD1 matching over 7 bases. This CDR3 is 16 amino acids long. Germline CDR1 is MNHNY and CDR2 is SVGAGI (reference sequence). The V segment lost 2 bases and the J segment 2 bases; nucleotides outside the gene matches: 8. Written as DNA, the CDR3 is TGTGCCAGCAGTTACGGTGGGGGACAGTTGAACTATGGCTACACCTTC. Protein product: CASSYGGGQLNYGYTF.

The CDR3 sequence is CASSGQTANTDTQYF. Written as DNA, the CDR3 is TGCGCCAGCAGCGGGCAGACGGCTAACACAGATACGCAGTATTTT. This chain uses TRBV5-1 with TRBJ2-3, with D uncertain. The germline V gene has CDR1 SGHRS and CDR2 YFSETQ. V lost 4 bases and J 2 bases, leaving 14 bases between the germline ends. The CDR3 length is 15 residues.

The chain employs TRBV11-2 and TRBJ1-2; 11 bases match TRBD1. Germline CDR1 and CDR2: SGHAT and FQNNGV. The CDR3 loop spans 14 amino acids. V shed 3 bases, J shed 11 bases, and the junction held 8 bases outside the gene matches. In DNA form, the CDR3 reads TGTGCCAGCAGCTTGGCGGGACAGGGGGTCGGGTACACCTTC. Protein sequence: CASSLAGQGVGYTF.

This chain joins TRBV7-2 and TRBJ1-2; 10 bases fit TRBD1. The CDR3 length is 15 residues. The germline V gene encodes CDR1 SGHTA and CDR2 FQGNSA. The trim removed 7 bases at V and 6 bases at J, leaving 11 bases unmatched. The CDR3: CASNEHRDRGDGYTF. The CDR3 DNA follows: TGTGCCAGCAACGAGCATCGGGACAGGGGTGATGGCTACACCTTC.

This chain connects TRBV7-3 to TRBJ1-2; the match to TRBD1 covers 8 bases. J gave up 14 bases and V 5 bases, and 10 bases lay outside the gene matches. Germline CDR1 is SGHTA and CDR2 is FQGTGA. The CDR3 contains 12 residues. DNA for the CDR3: TGTGCCAGCAGCACCCCCCAGGGGGCGCAGACCTTC. Residues: CASSTPQGAQTF.

This rearrangement joins TRBV30 to TRBJ1-1; tentatively, D is TRBD1 (5 bases). V dropped 5 bases and J dropped 3 bases, with 16 bases sitting between them. This CDR3 has 14 residues. The germline gives CDR1 GTSNPN, CDR2 SVGIG (reference sequence). CDR3 DNA sequence: TGTGCCTGGGGGTCCCCTTGGGGGGACACTGAAGCTTTCTTT. This encodes CAWGSPWGDTEAFF.

The CDR3 reads CASSPPVQASYNEQFF. In DNA form, the CDR3 reads TGTGCCAGCTCACCACCAGTGCAGGCCTCCTACAATGAGCAGTTCTTC. V gene TRBV18 combines with J gene TRBJ2-1; the D is unclear. The CDR3 has 16 amino acids. Germline V CDR1 and CDR2: KGHSH, LQKENI. V was shortened by 0 bases and J by 0 bases, with 9 bases between the two germline ends. Drawing the rest from reference TRBV18 and TRBJ2-1, the complete variable domain is NAGVMQNPRHLVRRRGQEARLRCSPMKGHSHVYWYRQLPEEGLKFMVYLQKENIIDESGMPKERFSAEFPKEGPSILRIQQVVRGDSAAYFCASSPPVQASYNEQFFGPGTRLTVL.